What follows are 2 T cell receptor beta chains derived from one specimen sequenced in a study of control samples from healthy donors and cancer patients. TCRdb keeps only in-frame clones here, not all; method: immunoSEQ multiplex PCR. The sample comprises fewer than 200,000 clones, around 90% of which are singletons, and 1.4% rests with the top ten. Sequencing was done on a sample of blood. The source is a woman in her forties or fifties in good health.

The chain has TRBV19 and TRBJ1-5, with 11 bases matching TRBD1. The CDR3 is made up of 15 amino acids. Trimming at V came to 6 bases and at J to 4 bases, leaving 5 bases not matched to a gene. From germline, CDR1 is LNHDA and CDR2 SQIVND (reference sequence). In DNA form, the CDR3 reads TGTGCCAGTAGGGTCGGGACAGGGGGAAATCAGCCCCAGCATTTT. Translation: CASRVGTGGNQPQHF.

The rearrangement links TRBV7-2 to TRBJ1-1; the D is unclear. The length of the CDR3 is 13 residues. V gave up 8 bases and J gave up 4 bases, with 14 bases separating them. CDR1 and CDR2 from the germline V gene are SGHTA and FQGNSA. The CDR3 nucleotides read TGTGCCAGCCTCCCCCTGGGCAGCACTGAAGCTTTCTTT. It encodes CASLPLGSTEAFF.